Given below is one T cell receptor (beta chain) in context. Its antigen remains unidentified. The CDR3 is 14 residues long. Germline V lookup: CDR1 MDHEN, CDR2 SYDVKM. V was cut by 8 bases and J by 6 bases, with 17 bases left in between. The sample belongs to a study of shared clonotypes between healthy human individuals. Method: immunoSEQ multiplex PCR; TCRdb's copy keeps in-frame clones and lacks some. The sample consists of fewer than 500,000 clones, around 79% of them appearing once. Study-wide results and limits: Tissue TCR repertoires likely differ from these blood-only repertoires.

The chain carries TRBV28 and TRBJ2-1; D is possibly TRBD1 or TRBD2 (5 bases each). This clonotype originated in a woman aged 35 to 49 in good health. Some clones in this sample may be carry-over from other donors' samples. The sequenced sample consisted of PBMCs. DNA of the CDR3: TGTGCCAGCGAGGGACGCCGGGCCACCAATGAGCAGTTCTTC. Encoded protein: CASEGRRATNEQFF.